This T cell receptor beta chain is from a study of T cells after yellow fever vaccination. Template switching by 5'RACE produced TCR cDNA, adding a universal primer site and UMIs. Each CDR3 protein is one row after TCRdb ran MiXCR on the 5' RACE reads. The repertoire holds about 430,000 distinct CDR3 sequences, with 18% as singletons. Study results and caveats: Most primary-vaccination clones reappeared after the booster (just under 98% CD4, approximately 88% CD8).

About this clonotype itself: Its antigen is unknown.

The CDR3 has 15 residues. V lost 1 base to trimming and J lost 3 bases, with 13 bases between them. Germline values: CDR1 SGHVS, CDR2 FNYEAQ. Sequencing used PBMCs, obtained before the yellow fever booster vaccination. V is TRBV7-6 and J is TRBJ2-7; tentatively, D is TRBD1 (6 bases). The source of this sequence is a man aged 18 to 29 who received the YFV17D yellow fever vaccine. The CDR3 region has the DNA TGTGCCAGCAGCTTAGACGGGACAAGGTACTACGAGCAGTACTTC. Encoded protein: CASSLDGTRYYEQYF.